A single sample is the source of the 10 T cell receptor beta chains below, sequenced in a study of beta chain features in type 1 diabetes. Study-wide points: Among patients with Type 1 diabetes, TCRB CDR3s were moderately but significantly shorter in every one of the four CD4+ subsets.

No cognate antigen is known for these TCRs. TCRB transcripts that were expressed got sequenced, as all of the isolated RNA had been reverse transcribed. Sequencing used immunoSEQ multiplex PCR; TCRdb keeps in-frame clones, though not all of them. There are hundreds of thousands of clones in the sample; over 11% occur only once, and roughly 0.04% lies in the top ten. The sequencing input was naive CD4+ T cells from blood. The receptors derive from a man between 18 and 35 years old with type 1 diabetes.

DNA for the CDR3: TGTGCCAGCAGCGCCGGGGGAGCGGGACTAGCGGGAAGGCGTTCCTACAATGAGCAGTTCTTC. This translates into CASSAGGAGLAGRRSYNEQFF. V gene TRBV9 combines with J gene TRBJ2-1; 13 bases align to TRBD2. There are 21 residues in the CDR3. V lost 3 bases and J lost 1; bases outside the gene matches: 16. Germline V gene data show CDR1 as SGDLS and CDR2 as YYNGEE.

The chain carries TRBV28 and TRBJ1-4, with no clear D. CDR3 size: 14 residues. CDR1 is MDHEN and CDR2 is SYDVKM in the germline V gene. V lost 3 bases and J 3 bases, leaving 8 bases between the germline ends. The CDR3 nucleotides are TGTGCCAGCAGTTTCGCGGACTCTAATGAAAAACTGTTTTTT. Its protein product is CASSFADSNEKLFF. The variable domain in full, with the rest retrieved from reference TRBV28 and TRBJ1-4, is DVKVTQSSRYLVKRTGEKVFLECVQDMDHENMFWYRQDPGLGLRLIYFSYDVKMKEKGDIPEGYSVSREKKERFSLILESASTNQTSMYLCASSFADSNEKLFFGSGTQLSVL.

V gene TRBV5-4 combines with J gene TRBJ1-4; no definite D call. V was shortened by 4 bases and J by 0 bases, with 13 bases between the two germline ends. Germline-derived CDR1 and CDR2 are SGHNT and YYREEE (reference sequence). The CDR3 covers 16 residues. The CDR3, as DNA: TGTGCCAGCAGCCCCGGAGGCCTTGCAACTAATGAAAAACTGTTTTTT. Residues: CASSPGGLATNEKLFF. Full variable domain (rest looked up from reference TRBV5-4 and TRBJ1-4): ETGVTQSPTHLIKTRGQQVTLRCSSQSGHNTVSWYQQALGQGPQFIFQYYREEENGRGNFPPRFSGLQFPNYSSELNVNALELDDSALYLCASSPGGLATNEKLFFGSGTQLSVL.

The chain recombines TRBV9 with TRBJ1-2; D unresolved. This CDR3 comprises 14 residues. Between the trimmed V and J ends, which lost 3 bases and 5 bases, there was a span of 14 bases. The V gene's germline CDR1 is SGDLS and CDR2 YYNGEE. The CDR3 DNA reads TGTGCCAGCAGCGCCGCCGGCAGGCTTTATGGCTACACCTTC. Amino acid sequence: CASSAAGRLYGYTF.

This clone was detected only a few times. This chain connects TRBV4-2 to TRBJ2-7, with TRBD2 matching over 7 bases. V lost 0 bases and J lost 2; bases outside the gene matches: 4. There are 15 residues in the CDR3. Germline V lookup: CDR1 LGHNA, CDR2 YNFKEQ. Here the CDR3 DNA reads TGTGCCAGCAGCCAAGAAGGACTAGTGGCCTACGAGCAGTACTTC. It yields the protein CASSQEGLVAYEQYF.

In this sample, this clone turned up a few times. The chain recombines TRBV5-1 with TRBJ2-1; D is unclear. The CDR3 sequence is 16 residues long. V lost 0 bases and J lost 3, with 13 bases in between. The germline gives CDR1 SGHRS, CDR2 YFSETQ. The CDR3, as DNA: TGCGCCAGCAGCTTGGGCCCAGCGAAACTCTACAATGAGCAGTTCTTC. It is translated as CASSLGPAKLYNEQFF.

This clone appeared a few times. The CDR3 nucleotides read TGTGCCAGCAGCCAAGGACTAGCGGGAGAGTACGAGCAGTACTTC. Protein: CASSQGLAGEYEQYF. J is TRBJ2-7 and V is TRBV4-2; 12 bases match TRBD2. The CDR3 runs to 15 residues. CDR1 and CDR2 (germline): LGHNA, YNFKEQ. The J segment lost 4 bases and the V segment lost 1 base, leaving 2 bases of the junction unmatched.

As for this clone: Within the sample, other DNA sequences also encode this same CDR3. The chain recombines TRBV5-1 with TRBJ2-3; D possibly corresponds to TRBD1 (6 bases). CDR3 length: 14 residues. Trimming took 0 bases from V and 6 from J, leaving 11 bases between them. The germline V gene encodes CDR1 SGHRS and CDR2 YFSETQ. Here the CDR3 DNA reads TGCGCCAGCAGCTTGGGACAGGCCTCCGATACGCAGTATTTT. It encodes CASSLGQASDTQYF.

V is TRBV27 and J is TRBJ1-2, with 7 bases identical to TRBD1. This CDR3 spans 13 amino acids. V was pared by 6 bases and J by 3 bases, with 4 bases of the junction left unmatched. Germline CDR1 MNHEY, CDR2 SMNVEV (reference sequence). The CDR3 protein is CASRDRADYGYTF. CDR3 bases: TGTGCCAGCAGAGACAGGGCTGACTATGGCTACACCTTC.

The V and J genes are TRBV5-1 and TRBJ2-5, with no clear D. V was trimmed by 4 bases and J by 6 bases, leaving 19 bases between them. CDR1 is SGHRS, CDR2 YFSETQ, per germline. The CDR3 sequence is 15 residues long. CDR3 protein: CASSPFEEGLQTQYF. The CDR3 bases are TGCGCCAGCAGCCCCTTTGAGGAAGGGTTACAGACCCAGTACTTC.